These 11 T cell receptor beta chains share one sample of origin, sequenced in a study of shared clonotypes between healthy human individuals. TCRdb keeps only in-frame clones here, not all; method: immunoSEQ multiplex PCR. The sample has about 580,000 clones; roughly 98% are singletons. CD45RO-negative cells were positively selected for CCR7, leaving out terminally differentiated effector memory CD45RA+ cells. Specimen: naive CD8+ T cells sorted from blood. The receptor source for this set is a man aged 25-45 years in good health.

The chain carries TRBV5-1 and TRBJ2-5; the D gene is possibly TRBD1 (6 bases). Trimming took off 5 bases at V and 7 bases at J, with 15 bases between the two ends. This CDR3 spans 13 amino acids. CDR1 is SGHRS, CDR2 YFSETQ, per germline. The CDR3 region is CASRDRTTGTQYF. CDR3 nucleotide sequence: TGCGCCAGCAGAGACAGGACGACAGGGACCCAGTACTTC.

The V and J genes are TRBV5-1 and TRBJ2-5, with a tentative D call TRBD2 (6 bases). The CDR3 has 15 amino acids. Per the germline V gene, CDR1 is SGHRS and CDR2 is YFSETQ. Trimming shortened V by 7 bases and J by 1 base, and 17 bases separated the two germline ends. CDR3 sequence reads: CASSRGTGPQETQYF. The DNA of the CDR3 is TGCGCCAGCTCCCGGGGGACCGGTCCCCAAGAGACCCAGTACTTC.

The chain carries TRBV19 and TRBJ2-3; D assignment may be TRBD1 or TRBD2 (6 bases each). The CDR3 is 16 residues long. Trimming took 5 bases from V and 3 from J, leaving 18 bases between them. Germline loops: CDR1 LNHDA, CDR2 SQIVND (reference sequence). The CDR3 DNA follows: TGTGCCAGTAGTCGTCCTTGGGGGGCGGAAACAGATACGCAGTATTTT. This sequence encodes CASSRPWGAETDTQYF.

This CDR3 reads CASSPGGGQAYNEQFF. The CDR3 coding sequence is TGTGCCAGCAGCCCGGGGGGAGGACAAGCCTACAATGAGCAGTTCTTC. The rearrangement uses TRBV7-9 and TRBJ2-1, with TRBD2 matching over 7 bases. V was clipped by 5 bases and J by 2 bases; unmatched bases: 9. In germline, CDR1 is SEHNR, CDR2 FQNEAQ (reference sequence). This CDR3 region has 16 residues.

The rearrangement joins TRBV30 to TRBJ1-1, with 8 bases matching TRBD1. V shed 3 bases and J 1 base; nucleotides not matched to a gene: 10. Per the germline V gene, CDR1 is GTSNPN and CDR2 is SVGIG (reference sequence). The CDR3 runs to 16 residues. The DNA for the CDR3 is TGTGCCTGGAGACAACAGGGGGGGACTAAGAACACTGAAGCTTTCTTT. It specifies CAWRQQGGTKNTEAFF.

The rearrangement links TRBV2 to TRBJ2-7; D unresolved. The germline gives CDR1 SNHLY, CDR2 FYNNEI. The ends were cut back, 4 bases at V and 5 bases at J, with 9 bases in the middle. CDR3 size: 12 residues. The CDR3 DNA sequence: TGTGCCAGCAGTGGACGGCGGAACGAGCAGTACTTC. Encoded protein: CASSGRRNEQYF.

The chain combines TRBV18 with TRBJ1-5, with D unclear. The V and J ends lost 5 bases and 3 bases respectively, with 8 bases between them. Germline lookup yields CDR1 KGHSH and CDR2 LQKENI. The CDR3 is 13 residues long. CDR3 nucleotides: TGTGCCAGCTCAGCGGACCCCAATCAGCCCCAGCATTTT. Its protein is CASSADPNQPQHF. Combining the CDR3 with reference TRBV18 and TRBJ1-5 gives the whole variable domain NAGVMQNPRHLVRRRGQEARLRCSPMKGHSHVYWYRQLPEEGLKFMVYLQKENIIDESGMPKERFSAEFPKEGPSILRIQQVVRGDSAAYFCASSADPNQPQHFGDGTRLSIL.

This clone was observed at least ten times. The same CDR3 arises from other DNA sequences in this sample as well. The chain employs TRBV27 and TRBJ2-7; D possibly uses TRBD1 or TRBD2 (5 bases each). Germline V CDR1 and CDR2: MNHEY, SMNVEV (reference sequence). This CDR3 has 12 residues. The ends were cut back, 2 bases at V and 5 bases at J, with 7 bases in the middle. The CDR3 protein is CASSLLGDEQYF. CDR3 sequence (DNA): TGTGCCAGCAGTTTACTGGGGGACGAGCAGTACTTC.

The table lists this clone with a count of one. The sample holds other DNA sequences that translate to the same CDR3. The chain uses TRBV11-2 and TRBJ2-7; 10 nucleotides agree with TRBD2. This CDR3 region has 15 residues. From germline, CDR1 is SGHAT and CDR2 FQNNGV. With 1 base clipped from V and 2 bases from J, the junction kept 2 bases outside the gene matches. CDR3 sequence reads: CASSLGLAGPYEQYF. The CDR3 DNA reads as TGTGCCAGCAGCTTAGGACTAGCGGGTCCCTACGAGCAGTACTTC. The entire variable domain, with the rest obtained from reference TRBV11-2 and TRBJ2-7, is as follows: EAGVAQSPRYKIIEKRQSVAFWCNPISGHATLYWYQQILGQGPKLLIQFQNNGVVDDSQLPKDRFSAERLKGVDSTLKIQPAKLEDSAVYLCASSLGLAGPYEQYFGPGTRLTVT.

V and J are TRBV19 and TRBJ2-7, with a tentative D call TRBD2 (6 bases). With 3 bases removed from V and 6 bases from J, the gap between germline ends came to 9 bases. The CDR3 contains 12 residues. Germline V lookup: CDR1 LNHDA, CDR2 SQIVND (reference sequence). CDR3 DNA sequence: TGTGCCAGTAGTATGACTAGGAGCGAGCAGTACTTC. Translation: CASSMTRSEQYF.

The gene calls are TRBV6-6 and TRBJ1-5; TRBD1 is a possible D gene (5 bases). V was pared by 2 bases and J by 8 bases, with 16 bases between. This CDR3 comprises 15 residues. Per the germline V gene, CDR1 is MNHNY and CDR2 is SVGAGI (reference sequence). DNA of the CDR3: TGTGCCAGCAGTTACGGGGACGGGGGTAGGGAGCCCCAGCATTTT. Encoded protein: CASSYGDGGREPQHF.